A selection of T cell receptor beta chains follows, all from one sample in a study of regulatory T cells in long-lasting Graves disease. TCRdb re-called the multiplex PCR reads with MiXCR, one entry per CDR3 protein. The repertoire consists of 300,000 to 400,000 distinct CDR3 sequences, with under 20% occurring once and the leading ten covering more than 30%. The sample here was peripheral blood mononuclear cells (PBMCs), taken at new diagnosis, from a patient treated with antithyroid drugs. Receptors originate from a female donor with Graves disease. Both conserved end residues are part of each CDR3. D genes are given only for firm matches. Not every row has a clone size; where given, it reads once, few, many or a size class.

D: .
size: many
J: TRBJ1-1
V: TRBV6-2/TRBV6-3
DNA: TGTGCCAGCAGCCAAAAGGCGGCCTCTGAAGCTTTCTTT
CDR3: CASSQKAASEAFF

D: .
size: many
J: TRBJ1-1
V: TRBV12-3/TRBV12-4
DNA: TGTGCCAGCAGTTTCTTCGACACTAACACTGAAGCTTTCTTT
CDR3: CASSFFDTNTEAFF

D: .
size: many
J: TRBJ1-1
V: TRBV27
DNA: TGTGCCAGCAGTACCGGACAGCGAAACACTGAAGCTTTCTTT
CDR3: CASSTGQRNTEAFF

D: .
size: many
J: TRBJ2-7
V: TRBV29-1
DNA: TGCAGTGGGGGGCAGGGGGCCTACGAGCAGTACTTC
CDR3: CSGGQGAYEQYF

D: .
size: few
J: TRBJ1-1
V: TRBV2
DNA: TGCGCCAGCAGCCAAGATAGGAAAGGACAACTCATGAACACTGAAGCTTTCTTT
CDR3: CASSQDRKGQLMNTEAFF

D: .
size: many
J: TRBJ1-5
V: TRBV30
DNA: TGTGCCTGGAGTGTAGGGCGAGATCAGCCCCAGCATTTT
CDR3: CAWSVGRDQPQHF

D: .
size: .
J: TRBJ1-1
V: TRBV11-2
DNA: TGTGCCAGCAACTCGGTTAGGAACACTGAGGCTTTCTTT
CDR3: CASNSVRNTEAFF

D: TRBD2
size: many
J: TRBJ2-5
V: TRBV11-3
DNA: TGTGCCAGCAGCCCGGGACTAGCGGGAACTGAGGAGGAGACCCAGTACTTC
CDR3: CASSPGLAGTEEETQYF

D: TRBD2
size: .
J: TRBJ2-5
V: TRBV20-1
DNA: TGCAGTGCCCCCCCGGGGACTAGCGGCCAGGGGACCCAGTACTTC
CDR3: CSAPPGTSGQGTQYF

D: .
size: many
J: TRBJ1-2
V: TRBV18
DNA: TGTGCCAGCTCACCTGCCGATGACAGCTATGGCTACACCTTC
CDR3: CASSPADDSYGYTF

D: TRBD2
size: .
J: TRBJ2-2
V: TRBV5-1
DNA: TGCGCCAGCAGCTTGGCCGGGACTAGAACCGGGGAGCTGTTTTTT
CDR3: CASSLAGTRTGELFF

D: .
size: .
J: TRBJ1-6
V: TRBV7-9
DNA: TGTGCCAGCAGCCCACTTAATTGGGATTCACCCCTCCACTTT
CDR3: CASSPLNWDSPLHF

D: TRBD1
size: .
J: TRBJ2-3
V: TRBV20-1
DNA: TGCAGTGCCACTTCGGGACAGGGAATGTCAGATACGCAGGATTTT
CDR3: CSATSGQGMSDTQDF

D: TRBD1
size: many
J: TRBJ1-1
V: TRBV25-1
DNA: TGTGCCAGCAGTGGGGGACAGACGTACACTGAAGCTTTCTTT
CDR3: CASSGGQTYTEAFF

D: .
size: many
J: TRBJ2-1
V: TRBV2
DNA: TGTGCCAGCAGTGAAGGGGGCCTAAACCCCTACAATGAGCAGTTCTTC
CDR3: CASSEGGLNPYNEQFF

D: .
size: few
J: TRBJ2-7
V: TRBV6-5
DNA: TGTGCCAGCAGTTACTCCGGGCTATTCTACGAGCAGTACTTC
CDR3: CASSYSGLFYEQYF

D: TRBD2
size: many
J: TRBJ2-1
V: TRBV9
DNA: TGTGCCAGCAGCGTAGGAATAGCGGGAGTAAAAAATGAGCAGTTCTTC
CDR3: CASSVGIAGVKNEQFF

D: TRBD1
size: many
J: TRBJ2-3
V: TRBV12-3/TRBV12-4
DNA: TGTGCCAGCAGTTTAGCGCTGGGGCAGTCCAGGGGGAGAGCAGATACGCAGTATTTT
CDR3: CASSLALGQSRGRADTQYF

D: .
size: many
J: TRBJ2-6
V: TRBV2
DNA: TGTGCCAGCAGTGGAACAGGGAGGTTGGGTACTGGGGCCAACGTCCTGACTTTC
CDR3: CASSGTGRLGTGANVLTF

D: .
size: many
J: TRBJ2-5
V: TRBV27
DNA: TGTGCCAGCAGTTTACTCCCCAACGGCAGGGGGACCCAGTACTTC
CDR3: CASSLLPNGRGTQYF

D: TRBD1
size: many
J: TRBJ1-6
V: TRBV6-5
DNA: TGTGCCAGCAGTTACGCCGGGACAGGGGCGGGTTCACCCCTCCACTTT
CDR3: CASSYAGTGAGSPLHF

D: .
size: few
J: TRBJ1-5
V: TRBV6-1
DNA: TGTGCCAGCAGTGAAGCGCTTGCCAGGGATCAGCCCCAGCATTTT
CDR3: CASSEALARDQPQHF

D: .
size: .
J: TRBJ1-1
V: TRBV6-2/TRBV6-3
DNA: TGTGCCAGCAGCTTGAAAGGGAACACTAAAGCTTTCTTT
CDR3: CASSLKGNTKAFF

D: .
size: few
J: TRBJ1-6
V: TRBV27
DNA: TGTGCCAGCAGTTGGGGGGGTTCACCCCTCCACTTT
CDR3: CASSWGGSPLHF

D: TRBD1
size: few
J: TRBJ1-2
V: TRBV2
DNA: TGTGCCAATACGGGACAGGGAGGGGACGGCTACACCTTC
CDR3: CANTGQGGDGYTF

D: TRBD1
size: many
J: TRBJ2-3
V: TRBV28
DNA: TGTGCCTCACGACAGGGGGCGAACACAGATACGCAGTATTTT
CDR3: CASRQGANTDTQYF

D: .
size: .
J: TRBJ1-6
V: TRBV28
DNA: TGTGCCAGCAGTTCCGGCGGACCCCTCCACTTT
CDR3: CASSSGGPLHF

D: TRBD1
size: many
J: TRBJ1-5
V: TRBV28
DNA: TGTGCCAGCAGTGAGATGGGGACAGGGGATCAGCCCCAGCATTTT
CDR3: CASSEMGTGDQPQHF

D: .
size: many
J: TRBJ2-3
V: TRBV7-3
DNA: TGTGCCAGCAGCCCAGGAAAGAGCACAGATACGCAGTATTTT
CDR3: CASSPGKSTDTQYF

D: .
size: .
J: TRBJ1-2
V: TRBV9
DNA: TGTGCCAGCAGCGTAAGGGACGCGGATGGCTACACCTTC
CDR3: CASSVRDADGYTF

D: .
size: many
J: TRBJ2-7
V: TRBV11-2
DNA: TGTGCCAGCAGCTCAACATTCTCCTACGAGCAGTACTTC
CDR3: CASSSTFSYEQYF

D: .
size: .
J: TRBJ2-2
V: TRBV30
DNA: TGTGCCTGGAATAAAGGGAGACGTTCGGCCGGGGAGCTGTTTTTT
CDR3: CAWNKGRRSAGELFF

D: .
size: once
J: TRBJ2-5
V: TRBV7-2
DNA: TGTGCCAGCAGCTCGCGCCCTCGACAGAACCAAGAGACCCAGTACTTC
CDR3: CASSSRPRQNQETQYF